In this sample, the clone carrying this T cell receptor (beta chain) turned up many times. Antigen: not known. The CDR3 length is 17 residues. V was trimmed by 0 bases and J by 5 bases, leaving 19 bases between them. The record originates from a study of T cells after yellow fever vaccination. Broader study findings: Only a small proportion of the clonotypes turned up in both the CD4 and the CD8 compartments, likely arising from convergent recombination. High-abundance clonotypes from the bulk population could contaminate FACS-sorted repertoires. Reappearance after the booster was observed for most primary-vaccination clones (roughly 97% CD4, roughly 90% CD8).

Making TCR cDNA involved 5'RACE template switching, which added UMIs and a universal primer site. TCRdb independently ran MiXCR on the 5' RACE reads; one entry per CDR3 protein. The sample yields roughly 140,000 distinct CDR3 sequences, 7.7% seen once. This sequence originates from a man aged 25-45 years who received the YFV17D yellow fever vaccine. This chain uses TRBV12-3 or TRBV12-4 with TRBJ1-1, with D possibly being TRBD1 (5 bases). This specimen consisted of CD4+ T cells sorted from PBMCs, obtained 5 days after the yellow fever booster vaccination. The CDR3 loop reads CASSLAWDFTGGTEAFF. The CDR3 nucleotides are TGTGCCAGCAGTTTAGCCTGGGACTTTACGGGCGGGACTGAAGCTTTCTTT.